These 9 T cell receptor beta chains were sequenced from one sample in a study of blood T cell repertoires in COVID-19. The protocol was immunoSEQ multiplex PCR, while the TCRdb copy is restricted to in-frame clones and leaves out a portion. The sample has 200,000 to 300,000 clones; 88% are singletons. Material for sequencing was PBMCs or T cells enriched from blood (not recorded which). Receptors were obtained from a woman aged 40-49 years with acute COVID-19.

V gene TRBV24-1 combines with J gene TRBJ2-3; no reliable D call. Trimming removed 4 bases from V and 3 bases from J, with 16 bases in between. Germline-derived CDR1 and CDR2 are KGHDR and SFDVKD. The CDR3 is made up of 16 amino acids. In nucleotides, the CDR3 is TGTGCCACCAGTGACGGCGGAGAAAGGTTGACAGATACGCAGTATTTT. It yields the protein CATSDGGERLTDTQYF.

The chain recombines TRBV5-1 with TRBJ1-1, with 8 bases fitting TRBD1. Trimming cost V 3 bases and J 1 base; bases outside gene matches: 2. CDR1 SGHRS and CDR2 YFSETQ come from the germline V gene. CDR3 length equals 14 residues. CDR3 coding DNA: TGCGCCAGCAGCTCGACAGGGGAGAACACTGAAGCTTTCTTT. This translates into CASSSTGENTEAFF.

The gene calls are TRBV11-3 and TRBJ2-1; D gene unclear. The CDR3 loop spans 12 amino acids. Germline V CDR1 and CDR2: SGHNT, YENEEA. Trimming stripped 4 bases from V and 6 bases from J, with 7 bases between. The CDR3 here is CASSSGFNEQFF. CDR3 coding DNA: TGTGCCAGCAGCTCCGGTTTCAATGAGCAGTTCTTC.

This clone was recorded only once. J is TRBJ2-5 and V is TRBV7-2, with 14 nucleotides matching TRBD2. The J segment lost 4 bases and the V segment lost 8 bases, leaving 0 bases of the junction unmatched. CDR1 SGHTA and CDR2 FQGNSA come from the germline V gene. The CDR3 loop spans 13 amino acids. The CDR3 DNA is TGTGCCAGCGGACTAGCGGGAGGAGAGACCCAGTACTTC. Translated: CASGLAGGETQYF.

This clone has a single count. V is TRBV3-1 (or the pseudogene TRBV3-2) and J is TRBJ2-1; tentative D call: TRBD1 (6 bases). V lost 0 bases to trimming and J lost 6 bases, with 15 bases between them. The germline gives CDR1 LGHDT, CDR2 YNNKEL (reference sequence). This CDR3 is built from 16 residues. This CDR3 reads CASSQELGARFNEQFF. The CDR3 DNA follows: TGTGCCAGCAGCCAAGAGCTGGGGGCGCGTTTCAATGAGCAGTTCTTC.

Here the CDR3 reads CASSLRGTSSYNEQFF. CDR3 DNA: TGTGCCAGCAGCCTGAGGGGGACTAGCTCCTACAATGAGCAGTTCTTC. The chain joins TRBV2 to TRBJ2-1; 8 positions agree with TRBD2. This CDR3 region has 16 residues. Germline CDR1 is SNHLY and CDR2 is FYNNEI. J lost 0 bases, V lost 6 bases, and 7 bases had no gene match.

V gene TRBV7-2 combines with J gene TRBJ1-4; the D gene is possibly TRBD1 (6 bases). Trimming removed 1 base at V and 8 bases at J, with 11 bases between. The CDR3 runs 14 residues. Looked up from germline, CDR1 is SGHTA and CDR2 is FQGNSA. The CDR3 loop is CASSLGRGGEKLFF. CDR3 nucleotides: TGTGCCAGCAGCTTAGGCAGGGGCGGGGAAAAACTGTTTTTT.

V and J are TRBV19 and TRBJ1-6; TRBD1 aligns across 8 bases. CDR1 is LNHDA and CDR2 is SQIVND in the germline V gene (reference sequence). The V gene end was trimmed by 3 bases and the J gene end by 6 bases; junction bases not matched to a gene: 7. This CDR3 contains 16 residues. CDR3 bases: TGTGCCAGTAGTATCGGGACAGGAAGGGGTAATTCACCCCTCCACTTT. This sequence encodes CASSIGTGRGNSPLHF.

The chain combines TRBV5-1 with TRBJ1-2, with 9 bases that match TRBD1. The CDR3 is 14 amino acids. V lost 1 base and J lost 9; bases outside the gene matches: 7. Germline V gives CDR1 SGHRS, CDR2 YFSETQ. In DNA form, the CDR3 reads TGCGCCAGCAGCTTGAGGGACAGGGCGGAGAGCTACACCTTC. This translates into CASSLRDRAESYTF.